This T cell receptor beta chain was documented in a study of spatial heterogeneity in lung cancer. Across the whole study: As counted in raw reads, each unique TCR and UMI combination appeared more than ten times on average.

Each TCR cDNA molecule bore a unique molecular identifier. A single record per CDR3 protein comes from TCRdb applying MiXCR to the 5' RACE reads. The repertoire holds 45,000 to 55,000 distinct CDR3 sequences, with under 6% as singletons. This clonotype was counted ten times or more. Regarding time point: sample taken at primary tumor resection. Donors were 55 to 75 untreated early-stage non-small cell lung cancer patients. Whole RNA was taken from tumor, nontumor lung or frozen PBMC; it was then sequenced unsorted. CDR1 and CDR2 (germline): LGHDT, YNNKEL (reference sequence). The CDR3 has 17 residues. The J segment lost 1 base and the V segment lost 4 bases, leaving 8 bases of the junction unmatched.

This receptor was taken from a male donor with early-stage non-small cell lung cancer. This sequence joins TRBV3-1 and TRBJ2-7; 12 bases fit TRBD2. The sample consisted of PBMCs, taken at surgery. CDR3 protein: CASSPHGLAGGSYEQYF. The DNA of the CDR3 is TGTGCCAGCAGCCCCCATGGTCTAGCGGGAGGGTCCTACGAGCAGTACTTC.